The 7 T cell receptor beta chains below were found in one sample sequenced in a study of metastatic and nonmetastatic thyroid tumors. Each patient came to thyroid surgery without any prior treatment (of any kind). Using MiXCR, TCRdb reanalyzed the PCR reads. The table includes roughly 57,000 clones, roughly 20% detected once. The sequenced sample was blood. Receptors originate from a female donor with papillary thyroid cancer or a benign thyroid nodule (not recorded which). Some clones in this sample may be carry-over from other donors' samples.

This clone was seen repeatedly, ten times or more. This chain uses TRBV28 with TRBJ2-4; weak D call: TRBD2 (6 bases). This CDR3 region has 14 residues. V lost 5 bases to trimming and J lost 0 bases, with 8 bases between them. The germline CDR1 and CDR2 sequences are MDHEN and SYDVKM. CDR3 amino acids: CASSPAGAKNIQYF. The CDR3 DNA reads TGTGCCAGCAGTCCAGCGGGAGCCAAAAACATTCAGTACTTC.

This clone was seen many times. The rearrangement joins TRBV11-2 to TRBJ2-7, with 10 positions matching TRBD1. The CDR3 is 16 residues long. With 3 bases clipped from V and 2 bases from J, the junction kept 7 bases outside the gene matches. Looked up from germline, CDR1 is SGHAT and CDR2 is FQNNGV. The DNA for the CDR3 is TGTGCCAGCAGCTTCAGACAGGGGGCGCGGCCCTACGAGCAGTACTTC. Residues: CASSFRQGARPYEQYF. Variable domain in full (rest from reference TRBV11-2 and TRBJ2-7): EAGVAQSPRYKIIEKRQSVAFWCNPISGHATLYWYQQILGQGPKLLIQFQNNGVVDDSQLPKDRFSAERLKGVDSTLKIQPAKLEDSAVYLCASSFRQGARPYEQYFGPGTRLTVT.

This clone was seen many times. Written as DNA, the CDR3 is TGTGCCAGTAGTATGGCGCTAGCGGGAATGGGTGAGCAGTTCTTC. This codes for CASSMALAGMGEQFF. The chain recombines TRBV19 with TRBJ2-1, with 9 bases lining up with TRBD2. V trimming: 3 bases; J trimming: 9 bases; junction bases outside the gene matches: 9. Germline-derived CDR1 and CDR2 are LNHDA and SQIVND (reference sequence). The CDR3 is made up of 15 amino acids.

This clone has at least ten counts. The chain has TRBV5-1 and TRBJ2-7; D is possibly TRBD1 or TRBD2 (6 bases each). V shed 1 base and J shed 6 bases, with 11 bases lying between them. The CDR3 consists of 13 residues. Germline assignment: CDR1 SGHRS and CDR2 YFSETQ. In DNA, the CDR3 is TGCGCCAGCAGCTTGATGGGGGGCGGCGAGCAGTACTTC. Its protein product is CASSLMGGGEQYF.

This clone was picked up many times. The V and J genes are TRBV7-3 and TRBJ2-7; 7 nucleotides match TRBD2. V trimming: 2 bases; J trimming: 2 bases; junction bases outside the gene matches: 9. The CDR3 covers 16 residues. Germline V gives CDR1 SGHTA, CDR2 FQGTGA. CDR3 in amino acids: CASSLRGGSVPYEQYF. CDR3 DNA: TGTGCCAGCAGCTTACGGGGCGGGAGTGTACCCTACGAGCAGTACTTC.

This clone has more than one count but fewer than ten. A much larger clonotype is one base distant, so this may be a read error. The chain's CDR3 is CSVVRDTHCGYTF. The CDR3 DNA reads as TGCAGCGTTGTCCGGGACACCCACTGTGGCTACACCTTC. V is TRBV29-1 and J is TRBJ1-2; possibly TRBD1 for D (6 bases). CDR3 length: 13 amino acids. CDR1 is SQVTM, CDR2 ANQGSEA, per germline. Trimming left V 4 bases short and J 7 bases short, with 16 bases between.

This clone was seen repeatedly, ten times or more. V usage is TRBV10-3 and J usage is TRBJ1-2; TRBD1 agrees at 8 bases. With V trimmed by 2 bases and J by 7 bases, 6 bases remained unmatched. The length of the CDR3 is 14 residues. Germline CDR1 is ENHRY and CDR2 is SYGVKD. Written as DNA, the CDR3 is TGTGCCATCAGTGAGGTCCAGGGGGCCCCTGGCTACACCTTC. It encodes CAISEVQGAPGYTF.